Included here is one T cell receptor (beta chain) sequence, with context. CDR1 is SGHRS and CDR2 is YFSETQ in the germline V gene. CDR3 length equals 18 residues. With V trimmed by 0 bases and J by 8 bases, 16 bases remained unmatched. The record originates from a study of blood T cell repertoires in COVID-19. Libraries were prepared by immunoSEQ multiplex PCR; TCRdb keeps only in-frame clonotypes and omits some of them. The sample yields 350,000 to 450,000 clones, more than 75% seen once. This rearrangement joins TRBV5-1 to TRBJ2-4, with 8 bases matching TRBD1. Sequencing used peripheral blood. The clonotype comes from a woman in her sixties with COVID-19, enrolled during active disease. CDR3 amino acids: CASSLVPQGANIVDIQYF. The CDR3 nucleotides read TGCGCCAGCAGCTTGGTTCCCCAGGGGGCAAATATAGTTGACATTCAGTACTTC.